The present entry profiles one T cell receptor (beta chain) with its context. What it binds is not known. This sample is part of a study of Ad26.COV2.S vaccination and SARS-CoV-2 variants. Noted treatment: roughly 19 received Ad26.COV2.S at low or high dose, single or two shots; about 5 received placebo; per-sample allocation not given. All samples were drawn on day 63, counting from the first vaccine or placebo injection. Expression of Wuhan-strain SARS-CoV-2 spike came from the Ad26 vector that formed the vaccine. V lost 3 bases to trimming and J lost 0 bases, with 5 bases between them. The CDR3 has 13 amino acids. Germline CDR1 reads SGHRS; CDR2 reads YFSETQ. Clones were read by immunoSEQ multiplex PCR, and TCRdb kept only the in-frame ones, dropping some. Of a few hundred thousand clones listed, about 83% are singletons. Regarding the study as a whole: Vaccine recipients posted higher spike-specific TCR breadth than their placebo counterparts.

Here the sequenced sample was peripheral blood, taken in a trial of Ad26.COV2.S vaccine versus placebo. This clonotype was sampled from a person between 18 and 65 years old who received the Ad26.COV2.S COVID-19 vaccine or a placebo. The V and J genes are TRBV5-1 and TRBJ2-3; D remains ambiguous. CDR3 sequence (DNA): TGCGCCAGCAGCTACGGTAGCACAGATACGCAGTATTTT. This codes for CASSYGSTDTQYF.